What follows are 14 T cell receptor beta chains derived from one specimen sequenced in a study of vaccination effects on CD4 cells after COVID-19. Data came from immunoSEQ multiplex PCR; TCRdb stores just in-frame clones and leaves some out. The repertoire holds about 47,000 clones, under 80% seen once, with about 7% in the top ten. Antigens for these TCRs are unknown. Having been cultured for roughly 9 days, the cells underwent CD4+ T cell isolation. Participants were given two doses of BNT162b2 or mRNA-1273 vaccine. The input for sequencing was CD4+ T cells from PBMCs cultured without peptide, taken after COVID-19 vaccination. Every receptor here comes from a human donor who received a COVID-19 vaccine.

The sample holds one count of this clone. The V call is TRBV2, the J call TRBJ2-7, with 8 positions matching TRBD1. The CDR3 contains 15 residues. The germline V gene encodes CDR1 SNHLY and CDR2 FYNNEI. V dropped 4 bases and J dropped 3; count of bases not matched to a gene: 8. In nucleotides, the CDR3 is TGTGCCAGCAGTGGCCCGGGACAGGAGGTCTACGAGCAGTACTTC. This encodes CASSGPGQEVYEQYF.

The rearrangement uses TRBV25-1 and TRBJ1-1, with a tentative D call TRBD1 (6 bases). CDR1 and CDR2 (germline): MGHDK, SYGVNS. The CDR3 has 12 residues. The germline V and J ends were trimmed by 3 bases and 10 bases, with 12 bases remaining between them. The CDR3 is CASSEQGLGAFF. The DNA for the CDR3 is TGTGCCAGCAGTGAGCAGGGGTTGGGAGCTTTCTTT.

The chain's CDR3 is CASLYQRGSVEQYF. The DNA of the CDR3 is TGTGCCAGCCTGTACCAGCGGGGGTCGGTCGAGCAGTACTTC. J is TRBJ2-7 and V is TRBV7-2; 8 bases fit TRBD2. V lost 8 bases to trimming and J lost 6 bases; unmatched junction nucleotides: 12. Germline assignment: CDR1 SGHTA and CDR2 FQGNSA. The CDR3 loop spans 14 amino acids.

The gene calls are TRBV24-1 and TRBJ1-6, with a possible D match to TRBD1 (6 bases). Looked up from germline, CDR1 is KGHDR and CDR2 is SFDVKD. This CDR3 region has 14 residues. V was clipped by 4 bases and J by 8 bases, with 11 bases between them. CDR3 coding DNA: TGTGCCACCAGTGAATCTAACAGGGATTCACCCCTCCACTTT. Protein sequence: CATSESNRDSPLHF.

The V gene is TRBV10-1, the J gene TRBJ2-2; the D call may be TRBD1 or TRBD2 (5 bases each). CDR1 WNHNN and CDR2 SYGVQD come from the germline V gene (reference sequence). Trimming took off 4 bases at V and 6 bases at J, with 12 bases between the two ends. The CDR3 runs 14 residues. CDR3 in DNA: TGCGCCAGCAGTGCAGGGACCGGGGCCGGGGAGCTGTTTTTT. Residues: CASSAGTGAGELFF.

The CDR3 loop reads CASSPRGLSDTQYF. The CDR3 bases are TGTGCCAGCAGCCCCAGGGGGTTATCAGATACGCAGTATTTT. This sequence joins TRBV5-4 and TRBJ2-3; TRBD1 aligns across 7 bases. The ends lost 4 bases at V and 4 bases at J; junction bases unmatched: 6. The CDR3 extends over 14 amino acids. CDR1 is SGHNT and CDR2 is YYREEE in the germline V gene (reference sequence).

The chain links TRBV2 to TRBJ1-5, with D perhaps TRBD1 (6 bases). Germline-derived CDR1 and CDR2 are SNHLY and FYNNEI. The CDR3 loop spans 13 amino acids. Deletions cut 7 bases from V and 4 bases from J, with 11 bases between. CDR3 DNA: TGTGCCAGCACCCGACAGGTGAATCAGCCCCAGCATTTT. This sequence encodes CASTRQVNQPQHF.

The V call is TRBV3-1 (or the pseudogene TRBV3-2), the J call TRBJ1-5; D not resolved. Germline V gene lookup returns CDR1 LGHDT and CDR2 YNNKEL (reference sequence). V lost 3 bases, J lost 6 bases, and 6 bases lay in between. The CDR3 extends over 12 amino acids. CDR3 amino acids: CASSHLSQPQHF. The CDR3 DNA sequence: TGTGCCAGCAGCCATTTAAGTCAGCCCCAGCATTTT.

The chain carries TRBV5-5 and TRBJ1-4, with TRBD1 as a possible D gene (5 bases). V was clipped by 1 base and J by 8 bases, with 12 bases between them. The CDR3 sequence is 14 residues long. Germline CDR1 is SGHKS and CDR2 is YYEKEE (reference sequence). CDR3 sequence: CASSLLRVQEKLFF. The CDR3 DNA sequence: TGTGCCAGCAGCTTGCTCAGGGTCCAGGAAAAACTGTTTTTT. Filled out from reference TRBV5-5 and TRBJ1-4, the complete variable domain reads DAGVTQSPTHLIKTRGQQVTLRCSPISGHKSVSWYQQVLGQGPQFIFQYYEKEERGRGNFPDRFSARQFPNYSSELNVNALLLGDSALYLCASSLLRVQEKLFFGSGTQLSVL.

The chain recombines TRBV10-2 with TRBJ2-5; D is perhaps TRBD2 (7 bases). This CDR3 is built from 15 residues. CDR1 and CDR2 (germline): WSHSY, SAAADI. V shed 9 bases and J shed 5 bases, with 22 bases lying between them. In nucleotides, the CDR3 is TGCGCCAGGAACGGAAGGGGGGGCGCGGGGGAGACCCAGTACTTC. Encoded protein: CARNGRGGAGETQYF.

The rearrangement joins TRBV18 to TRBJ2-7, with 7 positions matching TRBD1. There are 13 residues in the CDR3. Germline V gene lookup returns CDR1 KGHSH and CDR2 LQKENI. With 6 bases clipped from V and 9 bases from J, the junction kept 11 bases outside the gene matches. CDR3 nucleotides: TGTGCCAGCTCTCCTGGACAGGAGAATGCGCAGTACTTC. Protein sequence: CASSPGQENAQYF.

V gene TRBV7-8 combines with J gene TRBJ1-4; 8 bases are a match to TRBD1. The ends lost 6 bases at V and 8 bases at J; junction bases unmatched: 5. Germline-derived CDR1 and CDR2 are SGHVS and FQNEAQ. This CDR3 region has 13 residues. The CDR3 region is CASRGGQGEKLFF. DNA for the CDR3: TGTGCCAGCAGGGGAGGACAGGGAGAAAAACTGTTTTTT. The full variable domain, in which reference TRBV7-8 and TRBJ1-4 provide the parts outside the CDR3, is GAGVSQSPRYKVAKRGQDVALRCDPISGHVSLFWYQQALGQGPEFLTYFQNEAQLDKSGLPSDRFFAERPEGSVSTLKIQRTQQEDSAVYLCASRGGQGEKLFFGSGTQLSVL.

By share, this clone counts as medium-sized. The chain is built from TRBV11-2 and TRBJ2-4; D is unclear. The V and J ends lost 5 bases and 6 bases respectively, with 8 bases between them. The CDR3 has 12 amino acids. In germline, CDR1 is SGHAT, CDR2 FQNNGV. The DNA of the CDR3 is TGTGCCAGCAGCCTCGAAAGAAACATTCAGTACTTC. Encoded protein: CASSLERNIQYF.

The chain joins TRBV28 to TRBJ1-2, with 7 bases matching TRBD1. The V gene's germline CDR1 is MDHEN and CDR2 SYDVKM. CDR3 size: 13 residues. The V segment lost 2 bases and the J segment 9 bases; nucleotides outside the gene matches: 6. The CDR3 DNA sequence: TGTGCCAGCAGTTTAGGGACAGTTACCCGCTACACCTTC. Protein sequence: CASSLGTVTRYTF.